This T cell receptor beta chain was sequenced during a study of T cells in Graves' hyperthyroidism and ophthalmopathy. Amplification of TCR beta CDR3 regions used RNA as the template. An initial round of RT-PCR targeting the TCR CDR3 relied on the HTBI primer set. TCRdb processed the multiplex PCR reads anew with MiXCR; each CDR3 protein has one entry. Found here are about 600,000 distinct CDR3 sequences, roughly 15% of them singletons; the top ten hold less than 3.5%. Trimming took off 8 bases at V and 6 bases at J, with 16 bases between the two ends. This CDR3 spans 13 amino acids. CDR1 is MNHNS and CDR2 is SASEGT in the germline V gene. Each person with ophthalmopathy scored at least 3 on the Clinical Activity Score, reached NOSPECS grade 4 or higher, and had been ill under 3 months. Not enrolled were patients with uncontrolled infection, other autoimmune disease, pregnancy or lactation.

The rearrangement links TRBV6-1 to TRBJ1-2, with D perhaps matching TRBD1 (5 bases). This clonotype was sampled from a woman aged 40 to 50 with Graves' ophthalmopathy. Sequencing was performed on blood. CDR3 bases: TGTGCCAGCGGATGGGGGGGGGGGGATGGCTACACCTTC. Translation gives CASGWGGGDGYTF.